One sample yielded the 13 T cell receptor beta chains listed below, sequenced in a study of response to subunit inactivated influenza vaccine. TCRdb reprocessed the RT-PCR reads via MiXCR and lists one record per CDR3 protein. This table has 450,000 to 700,000 distinct CDR3 sequences, 12% to 15% appearing once. Sequences were derived from PBMCs from blood, sampled 11 to 12 days after vaccination. All receptors derive from a man aged 50-59 years who received an inactivated influenza vaccine.

This clonotype turned up a few times. The rearrangement joins TRBV19 to TRBJ1-6; no firm D call. V gave up 6 bases and J gave up 8 bases, with 11 bases separating them. This CDR3 has 13 residues. CDR1 LNHDA and CDR2 SQIVND come from the germline V gene (reference sequence). The CDR3, as DNA: TGTGCCAGTAGAACGACCGCCGATTCACCCCTCCACTTT. It translates to CASRTTADSPLHF.

V gene TRBV29-1 combines with J gene TRBJ2-3; a weak D match, TRBD1 (7 bases). V was pared by 6 bases and J by 2 bases, with 18 bases between. Germline values: CDR1 SQVTM, CDR2 ANQGSEA. The CDR3 has 15 residues. CDR3 in DNA: TGCAGCGTGAGCCGCCCAGGGGGGACCACAGATACGCAGTATTTT. This gives the protein CSVSRPGGTTDTQYF.

In its sample, this clonotype was seen many times. This sequence joins TRBV3-1 and TRBJ2-7; D gene uncertain. Germline V gene lookup returns CDR1 LGHDT and CDR2 YNNKEL (reference sequence). Trimming removed 0 bases from V and 0 bases from J, with 6 bases in between. The CDR3 totals 14 residues. As DNA, the CDR3 is TGTGCCAGCAGCCAAGACGTCTCCTCCTACGAGCAGTACTTC. It encodes CASSQDVSSYEQYF.

This clonotype was found a few times. The CDR3 DNA is TGTGCCAGCAGTAAAGAAGGTTGGGGCACTTCGAATGAGCAGTTCTTC. This sequence encodes CASSKEGWGTSNEQFF. The V gene is TRBV27, the J gene TRBJ2-1; maybe TRBD1 (5 bases). Germline V gene data show CDR1 as MNHEY and CDR2 as SMNVEV (reference sequence). Trimming left V 5 bases short and J 7 bases short, with 21 bases between. This CDR3 has 16 amino acids.

This clonotype was found a few times. J is TRBJ1-1 and V is TRBV12-3 or TRBV12-4; D is possibly TRBD1 (5 bases). Trimming cost V 5 bases and J 0 bases, with 13 bases left between them. The CDR3 is made up of 15 amino acids. The CDR3 reads CASSPLGGMNTEAFF. DNA for the CDR3: TGTGCCAGCAGTCCCCTGGGGGGAATGAACACTGAAGCTTTCTTT.

The chain recombines TRBV20-1 with TRBJ1-2, with D maybe TRBD1 (5 bases). The CDR3 is made up of 12 amino acids. CDR1 and CDR2 from the germline V gene are DFQATT and SNEGSKA (reference sequence). V was pared by 6 bases and J by 7 bases, with 15 bases between. For the CDR3, the DNA is TGCAGTGCCCCCCCCCAGGGAGGTGGCTACACCTTC. It specifies CSAPPQGGGYTF.

The sample holds a few counts of this clonotype. J is TRBJ1-2 and V is TRBV4-3; D is uncertain. This CDR3 comprises 14 residues. V was shortened by 0 bases and J by 6 bases, with 11 bases between the two germline ends. Germline CDR1 is LGHNA and CDR2 is YSLEER. As DNA, the CDR3 is TGCGCCAGCAGCCAAGATGCGGGAGAGGATGGCTACACCTTC. Its protein is CASSQDAGEDGYTF.

This clonotype turned up a few times. The rearrangement links TRBV5-1 to TRBJ2-3, with a possible D match to TRBD2 (7 bases). Germline V gives CDR1 SGHRS, CDR2 YFSETQ. The V end lost 4 bases, the J end lost 2 bases, and 14 bases lay between the germline ends. The CDR3 length is 15 residues. CDR3 nucleotides: TGCGCCAGCAGCGAAGAGGGGGGGCCCACAGATACGCAGTATTTT. Translated, it gives CASSEEGGPTDTQYF.

V usage is TRBV5-1 and J usage is TRBJ2-5; 7 nucleotides line up with TRBD2. This CDR3 has 14 residues. V lost 2 bases, J lost 5 bases, and 6 bases stayed unmatched. Germline V gene sequence: CDR1 SGHRS, CDR2 YFSETQ. The CDR3 DNA reads as TGCGCCAGCAGCTTTGAGCAAGCGGGGGAGACCCAGTACTTC. Its translation: CASSFEQAGETQYF.

The rearrangement joins TRBV28 to TRBJ2-3; TRBD1 matches 9 bases. CDR3 length equals 16 residues. Germline V lookup: CDR1 MDHEN, CDR2 SYDVKM. Trimming at V came to 2 bases and at J to 1 base, leaving 4 bases not matched to a gene. CDR3 amino acids: CASSLLGQGGTDTQYF. The CDR3 DNA sequence: TGTGCCAGCAGTTTACTGGGACAGGGAGGCACAGATACGCAGTATTTT.

This clonotype was observed a handful of times. The chain is built from TRBV20-1 and TRBJ1-5; D uncertain. V was pared by 4 bases and J by 0 bases, with 10 bases between. The CDR3 runs 14 residues. The germline gives CDR1 DFQATT, CDR2 SNEGSKA (reference sequence). This chain's CDR3 is CSAKTSNSNQPQHF. CDR3 nucleotides: TGCAGTGCTAAGACCAGCAATAGCAATCAGCCCCAGCATTTT.

The V gene is TRBV7-9, the J gene TRBJ1-1, with D perhaps matching TRBD1 (5 bases). The CDR3 totals 16 residues. Germline-derived CDR1 and CDR2 are SEHNR and FQNEAQ (reference sequence). V was clipped by 6 bases and J by 1 base, with 18 bases between them. CDR3 DNA: TGTGCCAGCAGTCTCGGGGGAGGGTTTGGGAACACTGAAGCTTTCTTT. It yields the protein CASSLGGGFGNTEAFF.

There are many counts of this clonotype. The chain couples TRBV20-1 to TRBJ2-1, with D possibly TRBD2 on 6 matching bases. This CDR3 region has 14 residues. Germline CDR1 and CDR2: DFQATT and SNEGSKA (reference sequence). Trimming left V 3 bases short and J 9 bases short, with 18 bases between. CDR3 nucleotides: TGCAGTGCTAGCGACTCCTCGGGGGAAGTTGAGCAGTTCTTC. Its translation: CSASDSSGEVEQFF.